This is a list of T cell receptor beta chains from one sample in a study of vaccination effects on CD4 cells after COVID-19. Here immunoSEQ multiplex PCR was the method, and the copy in TCRdb shows in-frame clones only, minus some. The sample has more than 65,000 clones, over 70% seen once. These receptors have no known antigen. The sample consisted of CD4+ T cells from PBMCs cultured with HCoV-229E spike peptides, taken after COVID-19 vaccination. The receptors shown here come from a human donor who received a COVID-19 vaccine. Both conserved end residues are part of each CDR3. The order of the fields is D gene, J gene, clone size, V gene, CDR3 DNA, CDR3 protein. D genes are given only for firm matches. Clone size is stated in some rows and not others, as once, few, many or a class when expanded.

NA,TRBJ1-4,NA,TRBV5-1,TGCGCCAGCAGCTCCACGGGTGGAGCGCAGGAAAAACTGTTTTTT,CASSSTGGAQEKLFF
TRBD1,TRBJ1-5,once,TRBV6-5,TGTGCCAGCAGTTTGGGTCAGGGGGGTTTGTTATGGCCCCAGCATTTT,CASSLGQGGLLWPQHF
NA,TRBJ1-1,NA,TRBV7-9,TGTGCCAGCAGCTTAGGTTCGACACCCTCGGGAGCTTTCTTT,CASSLGSTPSGAFF
NA,TRBJ2-3,NA,TRBV3-1/TRBV3-2,TGTGCCAGCAGGTTGACAGGTGGCAAGGCAGATACGCAGTATTTT,CASRLTGGKADTQYF
TRBD1,TRBJ2-1,NA,TRBV30,TGTGCCTTGACAAGGACAGGGTACGATGAGCAGTTCTTC,CALTRTGYDEQFF
TRBD1,TRBJ1-3,NA,TRBV28,TGTGCCAGCAGCACAGGGGGGTTTGGAAACACCATATATTTT,CASSTGGFGNTIYF
TRBD1,TRBJ2-3,NA,TRBV7-2,TGTGCCAGCAGCCCGCGGACAGGGGGACTTAGCACAGATACGCAGTATTTT,CASSPRTGGLSTDTQYF
NA,TRBJ1-1,NA,TRBV5-1,TGCGCCAGCAGCTTGGCTAGGAGTTCCGCTGAAGCTTTCTTT,CASSLARSSAEAFF
NA,TRBJ1-2,NA,TRBV30,TGTGCCTGGAGTCGTACAGAGACCTATGGCTACACCTTC,CAWSRTETYGYTF
NA,TRBJ1-2,NA,TRBV5-1,TGCGCCAGCAGCTCACGAGGATCAGGACAGAACTATGGCTACACCTTC,CASSSRGSGQNYGYTF
TRBD1,TRBJ2-3,NA,TRBV6-1,TGTGCCAGCAGTGAGACAGGGCCCGATACGCAGTATTTT,CASSETGPDTQYF
NA,TRBJ2-3,NA,TRBV6-4,TGTGCCAGCACCGGACAGCTGAACGGAGATACGCAGTATTTT,CASTGQLNGDTQYF
TRBD1,TRBJ1-2,NA,TRBV25-1,TGTGCCAGCAGTGAATCGGGTCTAACAGGGGTATGGGCCTATGGCTACACCTTC,CASSESGLTGVWAYGYTF
NA,TRBJ1-2,once,TRBV19,TGTGCCAGTAGAAACAACTATGGCTACACCTTC,CASRNNYGYTF
NA,TRBJ1-2,NA,TRBV10-2,TGCGCCAGCAGTCCCCCGACGGTTTATGGCTACACCTTC,CASSPPTVYGYTF
NA,TRBJ2-2,NA,TRBV18,TGTGCCAGCTCACCTTACTCCGTGACCGGGGAGCTGTTTTTT,CASSPYSVTGELFF
NA,TRBJ2-1,NA,TRBV10-1,TGCGCCAGCAGTGAAATTCGGTCCGGCGGGAATGAGCAGTTCTTC,CASSEIRSGGNEQFF
NA,TRBJ2-5,NA,TRBV7-2,TGTGCCAGCAGCTCGGGGGGCGGGACAGCAAGGGAGACCCAGTACTTC,CASSSGGGTARETQYF
NA,TRBJ1-6,NA,TRBV2,TGTGCCAGCAGTGCCAAATCGAGCTCCTATAATTCACCCCTCCACTTT,CASSAKSSSYNSPLHF
NA,TRBJ2-2,NA,TRBV10-3,TGTGCCATCAAGGGTACAGGGTTATCTGGCACCGGGGAGCTGTTTTTT,CAIKGTGLSGTGELFF